This T cell receptor beta chain was identified during a study of blood T cell repertoires in COVID-19 (dated by TCRdb to about 2020). Context from the whole study: Samples covering the acute and convalescent phases of COVID-19 were provided by collaborators in the United States, Italy and Spain. The prospective study material was composed of cDNA or gDNA derived from T cells, B-cell-depleted T cells, or PBMCs. Subjects who had been exposed to COVID-19, were actively infected with it, or had recovered from it provided the deeply sampled blood TCRbeta repertoires that made up the dataset. The repertoires were made available in a free public database intended to serve as a resource for research on the immune response to SARS-CoV-2. Samples were obtained from the ongoing ImmuneRACE study (first 160 participants) and from over 1,000 subjects provided by 6 global collaborators. A de-identified subject ID, COVID-19 status, age in years and sex were almost always included in the sample metadata. HLA class I and class II types, where available, came from metadata supplied by the sample provider rather than from assay-based typing. Findings and caveats that apply to the study as a whole: The amount of clinical and demographic metadata varied by source and participant and was provided uncurated.

TCRbeta CDR3 regions were amplified from genomic DNA by means of the immunoSEQ Assay, a bias-controlled multiplex PCR. Concerning the study's data processing: Nucleated cell counts per sample were estimated from amplification of reference gene primers within the assay. Sequence reads were collapsed and filtered to measure the absolute abundance of every unique TCRbeta CDR3 rearrangement. Productive Simpson clonality was computed per sample as the square root of Simpson's diversity index over productive rearrangements. In TCRdb, the immuneACCESS table is reduced to in-frame sequences with V and J assigned. These tables do not hold every clone; where another copy was compared, an unresolved V gene accounts for under half, and the others remain unexplained. The DNA was the basis for D and trimming; V, J and clone size are from that table. For this sample the table gives 80,000 or so clones, of which around 92% were detected only once. Of the sample, 1.9% is held by the ten largest clones.

CDR1 and CDR2 are read off the germline V gene as SGDLS and YYNGEE. V and J are truncated by 0 bases and 3 bases respectively, leaving an intervening sequence of 12 bases. The CDR3 spans 15 residues, from the cysteine through the phenylalanine. The entry retains the CDR3 DNA only, 45 bases that are in frame from base 1. About this clone itself: There is no known antigen for this receptor. Within one base of it there is no much larger clone, and no base qualities were kept.

Whole blood was collected in K2EDTA tubes by collaborating institutions according to the institutions' own protocols. For TCRbeta analysis, collaborators shipped samples in one of three forms: frozen whole blood, isolated PBMCs, or DNA extracted from either of those sample types. The receptor was derived from a woman aged 45-65 years in a cohort sampled during active COVID-19. The sequence joins TRBV9 to TRBJ2-5; TRBD2 is a weak D gene call, 6 bases matching. Material for sequencing was peripheral blood. Here is the DNA: TGTGCCAGCAGCGTAGCTCCAGGCGGGGAAGAGACCCAGTACTTC. This translates into CASSVAPGGEETQYF.